This T cell receptor (beta chain) was recovered during a study of OX40 agonist ivuxolimab in advanced cancers. Study details: Two cutaneous melanoma patients and one hepatocellular carcinoma patient, three in all, had partial responses.

The method was immunoSEQ multiplex PCR; TCRdb's version includes in-frame clones alone and lacks a portion of them. The repertoire has 25,000 to 35,000 clones, approximately 88% of them found once; the top ten carry 9% to 15%. Study observations and caveats: At doses 0.1 to 3.0 mg/kg, CD4+ and CD8+ clones expanded.

Regarding this clone: What it recognizes is unknown.

Germline V gene lookup returns CDR1 SGHAT and CDR2 FQDESV (reference sequence). V lost 2 bases and J 7 bases, leaving 14 bases between the germline ends. The CDR3 contains 14 residues. Autoimmune disease history or systemic immunosuppression meant exclusion. The receptor's source is an adult with an advanced solid tumor such as melanoma, head and neck, liver or kidney cancer. V is TRBV11-1 and J is TRBJ1-2, with D possibly being TRBD1 (5 bases). The material was CD4+ or CD8+ T cells sorted from blood, obtained in a trial of the OX40 agonist ivuxolimab. This CDR3 reads CASSLRGRLSGYTF. The CDR3 region has the DNA TGTGCCAGCAGCTTAAGGGGACGACTTTCTGGCTACACCTTC.